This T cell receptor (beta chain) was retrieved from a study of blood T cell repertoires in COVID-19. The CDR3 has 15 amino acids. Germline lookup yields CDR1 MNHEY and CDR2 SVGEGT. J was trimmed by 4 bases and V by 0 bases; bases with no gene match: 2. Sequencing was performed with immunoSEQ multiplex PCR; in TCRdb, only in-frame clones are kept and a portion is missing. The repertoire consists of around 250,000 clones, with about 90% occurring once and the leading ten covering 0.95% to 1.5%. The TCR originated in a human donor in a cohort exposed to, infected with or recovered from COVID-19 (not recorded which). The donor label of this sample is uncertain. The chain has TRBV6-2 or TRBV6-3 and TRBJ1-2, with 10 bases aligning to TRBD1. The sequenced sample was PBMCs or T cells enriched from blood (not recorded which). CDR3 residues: CASSYSGQGSYGYTF. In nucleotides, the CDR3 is TGTGCCAGCAGTTACTCGGGACAGGGGTCCTATGGCTACACCTTC.